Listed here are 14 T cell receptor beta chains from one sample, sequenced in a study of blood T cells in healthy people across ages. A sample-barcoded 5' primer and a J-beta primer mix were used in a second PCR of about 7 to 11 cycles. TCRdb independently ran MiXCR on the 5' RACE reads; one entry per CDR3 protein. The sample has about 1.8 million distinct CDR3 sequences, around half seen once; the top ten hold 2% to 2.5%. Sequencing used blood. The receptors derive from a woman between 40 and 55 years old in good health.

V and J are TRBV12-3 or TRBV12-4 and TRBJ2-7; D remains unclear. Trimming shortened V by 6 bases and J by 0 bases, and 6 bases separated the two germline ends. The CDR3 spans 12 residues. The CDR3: CASRPNSYEQYF. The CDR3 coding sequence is TGTGCCAGCAGGCCCAACTCCTACGAGCAGTACTTC.

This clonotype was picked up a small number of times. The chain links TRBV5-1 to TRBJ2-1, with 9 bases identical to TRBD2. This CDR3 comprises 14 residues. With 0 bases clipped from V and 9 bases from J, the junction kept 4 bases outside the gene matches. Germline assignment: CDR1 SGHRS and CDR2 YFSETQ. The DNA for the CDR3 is TGCGCCAGCAGCTTGGGGACTAGCGCCACTGAGCAGTTCTTC. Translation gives CASSLGTSATEQFF. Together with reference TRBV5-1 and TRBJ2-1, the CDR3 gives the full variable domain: KAGVTQTPRYLIKTRGQQVTLSCSPISGHRSVSWYQQTPGQGLQFLFEYFSETQRNKGNFPGRFSGRQFSNSRSEMNVSTLELGDSALYLCASSLGTSATEQFFGPGTRLTVL.

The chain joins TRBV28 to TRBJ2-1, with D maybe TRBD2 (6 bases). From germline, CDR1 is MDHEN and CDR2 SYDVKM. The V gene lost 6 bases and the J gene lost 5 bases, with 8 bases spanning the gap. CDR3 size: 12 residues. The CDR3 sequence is CASREGHNEQFF. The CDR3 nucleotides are TGTGCCAGCAGGGAGGGACACAATGAGCAGTTCTTC.

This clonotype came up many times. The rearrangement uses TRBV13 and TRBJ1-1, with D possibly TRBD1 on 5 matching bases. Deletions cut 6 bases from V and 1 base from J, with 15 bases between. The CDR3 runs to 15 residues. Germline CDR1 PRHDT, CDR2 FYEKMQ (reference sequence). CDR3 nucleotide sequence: TGTGCCAGCAGGATTGGGGGACTCCGGAACACTGAAGCTTTCTTT. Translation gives CASRIGGLRNTEAFF. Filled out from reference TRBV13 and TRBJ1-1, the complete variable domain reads AAGVIQSPRHLIKEKRETATLKCYPIPRHDTVYWYQQGPGQDPQFLISFYEKMQSDKGSIPDRFSAQQFSDYHSELNMSSLELGDSALYFCASRIGGLRNTEAFFGQGTRLTVV.

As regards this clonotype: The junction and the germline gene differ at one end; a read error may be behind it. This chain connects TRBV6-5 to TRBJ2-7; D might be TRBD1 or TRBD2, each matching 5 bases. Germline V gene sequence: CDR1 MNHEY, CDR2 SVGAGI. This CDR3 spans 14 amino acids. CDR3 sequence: CASSYGTPHYKQYF. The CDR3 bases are TGTGCCAGCAGTTACGGGACCCCGCACTACAAGCAGTACTTC.

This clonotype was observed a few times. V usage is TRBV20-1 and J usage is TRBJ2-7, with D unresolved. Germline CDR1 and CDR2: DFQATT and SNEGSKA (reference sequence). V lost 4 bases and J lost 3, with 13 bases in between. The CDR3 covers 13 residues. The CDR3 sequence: CSATSDGYYEQYF. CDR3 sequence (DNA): TGCAGTGCTACATCTGACGGCTACTACGAGCAGTACTTC.

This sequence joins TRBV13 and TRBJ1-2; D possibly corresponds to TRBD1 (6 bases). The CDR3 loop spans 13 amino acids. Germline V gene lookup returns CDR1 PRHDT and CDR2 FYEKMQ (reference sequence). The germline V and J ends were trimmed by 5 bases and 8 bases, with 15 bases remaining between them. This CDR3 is CASSARGFGGYTF. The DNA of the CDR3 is TGTGCCAGCAGCGCCAGGGGTTTTGGAGGCTACACCTTC.

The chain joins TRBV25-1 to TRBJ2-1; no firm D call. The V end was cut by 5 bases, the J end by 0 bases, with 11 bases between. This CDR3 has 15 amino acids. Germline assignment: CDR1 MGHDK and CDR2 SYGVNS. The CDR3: CASSKGMISYNEQFF. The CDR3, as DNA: TGTGCCAGCAGTAAAGGGATGATCTCCTACAATGAGCAGTTCTTC.

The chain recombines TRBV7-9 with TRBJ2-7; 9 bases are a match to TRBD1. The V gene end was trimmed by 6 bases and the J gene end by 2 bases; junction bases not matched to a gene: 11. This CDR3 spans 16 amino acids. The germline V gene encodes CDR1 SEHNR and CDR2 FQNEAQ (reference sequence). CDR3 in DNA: TGTGCCAGCAGTCGTAACCGACAGGGGGAGACCTACGAGCAGTACTTC. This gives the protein CASSRNRQGETYEQYF.

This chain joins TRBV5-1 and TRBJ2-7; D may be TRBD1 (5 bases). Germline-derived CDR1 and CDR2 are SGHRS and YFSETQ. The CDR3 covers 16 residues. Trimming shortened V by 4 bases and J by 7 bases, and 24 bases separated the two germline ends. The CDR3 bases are TGCGCCAGCAGCGCAACAGGTCCCAATCCCTCCAATGAGCAGTACTTC. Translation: CASSATGPNPSNEQYF.

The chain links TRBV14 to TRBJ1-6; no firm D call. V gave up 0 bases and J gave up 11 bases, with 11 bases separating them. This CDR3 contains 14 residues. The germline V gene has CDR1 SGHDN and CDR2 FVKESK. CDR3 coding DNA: TGTGCCAGCAGCCAAGATCTAGGGCATGCACCCCTCCACTTT. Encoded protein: CASSQDLGHAPLHF.

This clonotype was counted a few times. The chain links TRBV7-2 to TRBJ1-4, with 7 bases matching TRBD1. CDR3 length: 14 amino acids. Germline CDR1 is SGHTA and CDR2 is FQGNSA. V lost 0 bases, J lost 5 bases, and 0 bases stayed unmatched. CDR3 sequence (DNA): TGTGCCAGCAGCTTAGCGGGACAGAATGAAAAACTGTTTTTT. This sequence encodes CASSLAGQNEKLFF. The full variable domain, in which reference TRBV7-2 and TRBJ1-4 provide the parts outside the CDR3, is GAGVSQSPSNKVTEKGKDVELRCDPISGHTALYWYRQSLGQGLEFLIYFQGNSAPDKSGLPSDRFSAERTGGSVSTLTIQRTQQEDSAVYLCASSLAGQNEKLFFGSGTQLSVL.

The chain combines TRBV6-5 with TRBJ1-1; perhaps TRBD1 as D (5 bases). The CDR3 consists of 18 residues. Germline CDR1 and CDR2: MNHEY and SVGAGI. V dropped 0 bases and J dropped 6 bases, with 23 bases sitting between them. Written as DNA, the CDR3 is TGTGCCAGCAGTTACTCGAGGTCAGGGACTTTCAGGTTCGCTGAAGCTTTCTTT. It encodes CASSYSRSGTFRFAEAFF.

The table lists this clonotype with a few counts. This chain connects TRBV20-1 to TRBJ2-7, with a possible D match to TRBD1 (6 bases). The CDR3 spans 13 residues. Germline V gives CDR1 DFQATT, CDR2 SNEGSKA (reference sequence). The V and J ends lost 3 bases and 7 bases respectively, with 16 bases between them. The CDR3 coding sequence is TGCAGTGCTAGGCCCTCTGGACAGCTAGAGCAGTACTTC. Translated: CSARPSGQLEQYF.